The 4 T cell receptor beta chains reported below all come from one sample, sequenced in a study of blood T cell repertoires in COVID-19. Some clones are missing from TCRdb's copy, which holds only in-frame ones; the method was immunoSEQ multiplex PCR. The data show fewer than 350,000 clones, approximately 85% seen once. Sequencing was carried out using peripheral blood. The receptor source for this set is a human donor in a cohort sampled during active COVID-19.

The rearrangement joins TRBV6-5 to TRBJ1-6; D perhaps matches TRBD1 (5 bases). CDR1 MNHEY and CDR2 SVGAGI come from the germline V gene. Trimming shortened V by 7 bases and J by 8 bases, and 12 bases separated the two germline ends. The CDR3 runs to 13 residues. The CDR3 sequence: CASNQGMDSPLHF. DNA of the CDR3: TGTGCCAGCAATCAGGGTATGGATTCACCCCTCCACTTT.

The chain employs TRBV19 and TRBJ2-6, with D perhaps matching TRBD2 (6 bases). The V gene lost 5 bases and the J gene lost 1 base, with 12 bases spanning the gap. The CDR3 sequence is 16 residues long. Germline CDR1 and CDR2: LNHDA and SQIVND (reference sequence). The CDR3 reads CASSRGTKSGANVLTF. The DNA for the CDR3 is TGTGCCAGTAGTCGGGGGACCAAATCTGGGGCCAACGTCCTGACTTTC.

V is TRBV6-6 and J is TRBJ1-1; D is ambiguous. Trimming stripped 6 bases from V and 5 bases from J, with 10 bases between. Germline V gives CDR1 MNHNY, CDR2 SVGAGI (reference sequence). The CDR3 is 12 residues long. The CDR3 nucleotides are TGTGCCAGCAGCTCTAGGCTGACTGAAGCTTTCTTT. Protein: CASSSRLTEAFF.

V gene TRBV24-1 combines with J gene TRBJ1-5; a possible D gene is TRBD1 (6 bases). Germline CDR1 and CDR2: KGHDR and SFDVKD. The CDR3 runs 17 residues. V was cut by 10 bases and J by 2 bases, with 23 bases left in between. The CDR3 coding sequence is TGTGCCACGAGCCCGGACAGATCTGGGAGTGGCAATCAGCCCCAGCATTTT. This codes for CATSPDRSGSGNQPQHF.